The rows below give T cell receptor beta chains drawn from one sample of a study of siplizumab effects on memory and regulatory T cells. Clones were read by immunoSEQ multiplex PCR, and TCRdb kept only the in-frame ones, dropping some. The sample has 26,000 or so clones, 80% to 90% seen once. The sample comprised memory CD4+ T cells sorted from blood. The receptors derive from a human donor in good health. Both conserved end residues are part of each CDR3. A D gene is named only where the DNA matches it firmly. Part of the rows lack a size; the others show once, few, many or a class for expanded clones.

size	D	J	V	CDR3	DNA
NA	TRBD1	TRBJ2-1	TRBV18	CASSPRQGLYEQFF	TGTGCCAGCTCACCACGACAGGGGCTCTATGAGCAGTTCTTC
NA	TRBD1	TRBJ1-5	TRBV19	CASRLGGGNQPQHF	TGTGCCAGTCGACTAGGGGGCGGCAATCAGCCCCAGCATTTT
NA	TRBD1	TRBJ2-7	TRBV6-1	CATAGTGGSYEQYF	TGTGCTACAGCGGGGACAGGGGGATCCTACGAGCAGTACTTC
NA	TRBD1	TRBJ2-5	TRBV7-2	CASSPGTGGTQYF	TGTGCCAGCAGCCCCGGGACAGGGGGGACCCAGTACTTC
NA	NA	TRBJ1-5	TRBV10-1	CASIQKDRAYQPQHF	TGCGCCAGCATCCAAAAGGACAGAGCCTATCAGCCCCAGCATTTT
NA	NA	TRBJ1-1	TRBV16	CASSQSTNRENTEAFF	TGTGCCAGCAGCCAATCGACAAACAGGGAGAACACTGAAGCTTTCTTT
NA	TRBD1	TRBJ1-3	TRBV7-6	CASSLRDRGPPSGNTIYF	TGTGCCAGCAGCCTCCGGGACAGGGGACCGCCGTCTGGAAACACCATATATTTT
NA	NA	TRBJ2-7	TRBV6-6	CASSYPEGYEQYF	TGTGCCAGCAGTTACCCCGAGGGCTACGAGCAGTACTTC
medium-sized	NA	TRBJ1-2	TRBV7-9	CASTPMTNYGYTF	TGTGCCAGCACCCCCATGACTAACTATGGCTACACCTTC
NA	TRBD2	TRBJ2-5	TRBV10-3	CAISERDRLATGETQYF	TGTGCCATCAGTGAGCGGGATAGACTAGCGACCGGAGAGACCCAGTACTTC
NA	NA	TRBJ1-3	TRBV28	CASSARPGRRVSGNTIYF	TGTGCCAGCAGTGCCCGCCCGGGACGTCGAGTCTCTGGAAACACCATATATTTT
NA	NA	TRBJ1-1	TRBV28	CASGELANTEAFF	TGTGCCAGCGGGGAGCTTGCGAACACTGAAGCTTTCTTT
once	NA	TRBJ1-4	TRBV9	CASSVLPEGEKLFF	TGTGCCAGCAGCGTTTTGCCCGAAGGTGAAAAACTGTTTTTT
NA	TRBD1	TRBJ1-4	TRBV30	CAWSADRGEKLFF	TGTGCCTGGAGTGCAGACAGGGGTGAAAAACTGTTTTTT
NA	NA	TRBJ2-1	TRBV12-5	CASGRRELASAYNEQFF	TGTGCTAGTGGGCGAAGAGAGCTAGCTTCCGCCTACAATGAGCAGTTCTTC
NA	NA	TRBJ2-1	TRBV2	CASSEEGDFTYNEQFF	TGTGCCAGCAGTGAAGAAGGGGATTTCACCTACAATGAGCAGTTCTTC
few	NA	TRBJ2-5	TRBV21-1	CASSRGQETQYF	TGTGCCAGCAGCAGAGGTCAAGAGACCCAGTACTTC
NA	NA	TRBJ1-2	TRBV30	CAWSAYPLGEGGYTF	TGTGCCTGGAGTGCTTACCCCCTGGGTGAAGGAGGCTACACCTTC
NA	NA	TRBJ2-7	TRBV23-1	CASSQLRQASYEQYF	TGCGCCAGCAGTCAATTAAGACAGGCTTCCTACGAGCAGTACTTC
NA	NA	TRBJ2-3	TRBV5-1	CASSLGASVTDTQYF	TGCGCCAGCAGCCTGGGGGCTAGCGTCACAGATACGCAGTATTTT
NA	TRBD2	TRBJ2-1	TRBV9	CASSSSGRSFDEQFF	TGTGCCAGCAGCTCTAGCGGGAGATCGTTTGATGAGCAGTTCTTC
NA	TRBD1	TRBJ2-7	TRBV29-1	CSVGDRSYEQYF	TGCAGCGTTGGGGACAGGTCCTACGAGCAGTACTTC
NA	NA	TRBJ2-4	TRBV18	CASSRDGQGGRNSKNIQYF	TGTGCCAGCTCTCGGGACGGACAGGGAGGGAGGAACTCCAAAAACATTCAGTACTTC
NA	TRBD1	TRBJ1-5	TRBV28	CASSQLRQGAGNQPQHF	TGTGCCAGCAGTCAACTTCGACAGGGGGCGGGCAATCAGCCCCAGCATTTT
NA	NA	TRBJ2-2	TRBV7-9	CASSSAVQGNTGELFF	TGTGCCAGCAGCTCCGCCGTACAGGGAAACACCGGGGAGCTGTTTTTT
NA	NA	TRBJ2-3	TRBV2	CASSRGTDTQYF	TGTGCCAGCAGCAGGGGCACAGATACGCAGTATTTT
NA	NA	TRBJ1-6	TRBV19	CASNPRTSSYNSPLHF	TGTGCCAGTAATCCAAGGACTTCCTCCTATAATTCACCCCTCCACTTT
NA	NA	TRBJ2-1	TRBV23-1	CASSHPCRQTHEQFF	TGCGCCAGCAGTCACCCCTGTAGACAAACCCATGAGCAGTTCTTC